This T cell receptor (beta chain) appears in the sequencing data of a study of T cells in Graves' hyperthyroidism and ophthalmopathy. Whole-study findings and limits: The blood repertoire included most of the expanded thyroid clonotypes above 0.001.

Based on clinical symptoms, serum thyroxine and TRAb, thyroid ultrasound and orbital computed tomography, diagnoses were reached. The CDR3 runs 13 residues. With 4 bases removed from V and 2 bases from J, the gap between germline ends came to 10 bases. Germline-derived CDR1 and CDR2 are SGHRS and YFSETQ. Amplification of TCR beta CDR3 regions used RNA as the template. First-round RT-PCR with HTBI primers amplified the TCR CDR3 region. Using its own MiXCR run on the multiplex PCR reads, TCRdb lists one record per CDR3 protein. The sample comprises roughly 180,000 distinct CDR3 sequences, 15% to 20% of which are singletons, and 25% to 30% rests with the top ten. This clonotype has more than one count but fewer than ten. Its antigen is still unknown.

The receptor comes from a woman aged 45-65 years with Graves' hyperthyroidism. Sample: blood. The J gene is TRBJ2-7, the V gene TRBV5-1; D possibly matches TRBD1 or TRBD2 (5 bases each). The CDR3 protein is CASSQGPTYEQYF. The CDR3 DNA reads TGCGCCAGCAGCCAGGGACCAACCTACGAGCAGTACTTC.